These 15 T cell receptor beta chains share one sample of origin, sequenced in a study of CD8 T cells in Susac syndrome. RNA totalling about 0.5 to 1 ug underwent reverse transcription with random hexamers. TCRdb re-analysed the immunoSEQ multiplex PCR reads in MiXCR, keeping a single row per CDR3 protein. The data show 130,000 to 150,000 distinct CDR3 sequences, roughly 95% seen once. Material for sequencing was CD4+ T cells from PBMCs. The source is a human donor in good health.

This chain links TRBV3-1 with TRBJ1-5, with D maybe TRBD1 (6 bases). CDR1 and CDR2 (germline): LGHDT, YNNKEL (reference sequence). Trimming took 4 bases from V and 0 from J, leaving 16 bases between them. The CDR3 totals 17 residues. This CDR3 reads CASSPSVGGLSNQPQHF. CDR3 in DNA: TGTGCCAGCAGCCCTTCGGTGGGGGGCCTTAGCAATCAGCCCCAGCATTTT.

V gene TRBV24-1 combines with J gene TRBJ2-1, with 7 nucleotides matching TRBD2. V lost 3 bases, J lost 5 bases, and 3 bases stayed unmatched. The germline CDR1 and CDR2 sequences are KGHDR and SFDVKD. This CDR3 comprises 14 residues. The CDR3 spells CATSDMAGDNEQFF. As DNA, the CDR3 is TGTGCCACCAGTGATATGGCGGGAGACAATGAGCAGTTCTTC.

V gene TRBV27 combines with J gene TRBJ2-3, with 10 bases that match TRBD2. The CDR3 contains 19 residues. Germline CDR1 is MNHEY and CDR2 is SMNVEV (reference sequence). Trimming removed 5 bases from V and 2 bases from J; junction bases left unmatched: 16. The CDR3 nucleotides are TGTGCCAGCAGTACACTTAAGCGGGAGGGGGTGCTGGCCACAGATACGCAGTATTTT. Residues: CASSTLKREGVLATDTQYF.

This chain uses TRBV3-1 with TRBJ1-1, with D perhaps matching TRBD1 (5 bases). CDR1 is LGHDT and CDR2 is YNNKEL in the germline V gene (reference sequence). Trimming pared 4 bases from V and 12 bases from J, leaving 15 bases between. The CDR3 consists of 12 residues. The CDR3 reads CASSRGDAGPFF. The CDR3 DNA sequence: TGTGCCAGCAGCCGGGGGGACGCAGGGCCTTTCTTT.

V is TRBV12-3 or TRBV12-4 and J is TRBJ2-1; 11 bases line up with TRBD2. V lost 5 bases, J lost 10 bases, and 7 bases stayed unmatched. CDR3 length: 14 residues. This CDR3 is CASSDSGRAREQFF. CDR3 nucleotides: TGTGCCAGCAGTGATAGCGGGAGGGCGCGGGAGCAGTTCTTC.

CDR3 protein: CSATGGVLASYEQYF. The DNA for the CDR3 is TGCAGTGCTACCGGCGGAGTACTAGCCTCCTACGAGCAGTACTTC. V usage is TRBV20-1 and J usage is TRBJ2-7; the D gene is possibly TRBD2 (6 bases). Germline CDR1 DFQATT, CDR2 SNEGSKA (reference sequence). Trimming cost V 4 bases and J 0 bases, with 16 bases left between them. The CDR3 runs 15 residues.

The CDR3 loop is CASRPERGWGETQYF. The DNA for the CDR3 is TGTGCCAGCAGACCCGAGCGGGGCTGGGGGGAGACCCAGTACTTC. J is TRBJ2-5 and V is TRBV12-3 or TRBV12-4; 7 nucleotides agree with TRBD2. CDR3 length equals 15 residues. The ends lost 6 bases at V and 5 bases at J; junction bases unmatched: 12.

This chain links TRBV9 with TRBJ1-2; weak D call: TRBD1 (6 bases). This CDR3 spans 14 amino acids. Looked up from germline, CDR1 is SGDLS and CDR2 is YYNGEE. V shed 4 bases and J shed 7 bases, with 17 bases lying between them. The CDR3 DNA follows: TGTGCCAGCAGCATCTCGGGGGCTCTCGTTGGCTACACCTTC. Its translation is CASSISGALVGYTF. The whole variable domain, filled in from reference TRBV9 and TRBJ1-2, reads DSGVTQTPKHLITATGQRVTLRCSPRSGDLSVYWYQQSLDQGLQFLIQYYNGEERAKGNILERFSAQQFPDLHSELNLSSLELGDSALYFCASSISGALVGYTFGSGTRLTVV.

Only one count was recorded for this clonotype. The chain combines TRBV10-3 with TRBJ2-1; D is uncertain. This CDR3 comprises 11 residues. Germline V gene data show CDR1 as ENHRY and CDR2 as SYGVKD. Trimming took off 1 base at V and 10 bases at J, with 5 bases between the two ends. In DNA, the CDR3 is TGTGCCATCAGTGAGTTGAGAGAGCAGTTCTTC. Amino acids: CAISELREQFF.

This clonotype was observed a handful of times. The chain is built from TRBV3-1 and TRBJ2-7; D not resolved. This CDR3 spans 13 amino acids. CDR1 and CDR2 from the germline V gene are LGHDT and YNNKEL (reference sequence). The V end was cut by 1 base, the J end by 2 bases, with 6 bases between. The CDR3, as DNA: TGTGCCAGCAGCCAAGGCAGTACCTACGAGCAGTACTTC. It translates to CASSQGSTYEQYF.

This chain joins TRBV13 and TRBJ2-2; D is unresolved. Trimming stripped 6 bases from V and 6 bases from J, with 14 bases between. CDR3 length: 14 residues. The germline gives CDR1 PRHDT, CDR2 FYEKMQ (reference sequence). CDR3 sequence: CASSRTPFSGELFF. CDR3 in DNA: TGTGCCAGCAGTCGCACCCCCTTCTCCGGGGAGCTGTTTTTT.

This clonotype came up once. The CDR3 nucleotides are TGTGCCAGCAGCTTGGGGGGGTGGAGAAACACTGAAGCTTTCTTT. Translated, it gives CASSLGGWRNTEAFF. The V and J genes are TRBV5-8 and TRBJ1-1, with D tentatively TRBD1 (5 bases). V gave up 0 bases and J gave up 2 bases, with 11 bases separating them. The CDR3 consists of 15 residues. Germline loops: CDR1 SGHTS, CDR2 YDEGEE.

The J gene is TRBJ1-2, the V gene TRBV27, with 8 bases that match TRBD1. V was pared by 2 bases and J by 3 bases, with 5 bases of the junction left unmatched. CDR1 and CDR2 (germline): MNHEY, SMNVEV (reference sequence). The CDR3 has 15 residues. CDR3 loop: CASSLGRGRDYGYTF. The CDR3 bases are TGTGCCAGCAGTTTAGGCAGGGGGCGAGACTATGGCTACACCTTC.

The V and J genes are TRBV7-9 and TRBJ1-4, with D perhaps TRBD1 (6 bases). The CDR3 runs 15 residues. Germline CDR1 is SEHNR and CDR2 is FQNEAQ (reference sequence). V lost 8 bases to trimming and J lost 8 bases, with 21 bases between them. CDR3 DNA sequence: TGTGCCAGCGGTCCAGTGGGCAGGGGTGAAGAAAAACTGTTTTTT. Translating it yields CASGPVGRGEEKLFF.

The table lists this clonotype with a count of one. The rearrangement links TRBV10-3 to TRBJ2-5, with 8 bases lining up with TRBD2. V gave up 4 bases and J gave up 5 bases; unmatched junction bases: 6. The length of the CDR3 is 14 residues. Germline V lookup: CDR1 ENHRY, CDR2 SYGVKD. The CDR3 bases are TGTGCCATCAGTGCTAGCGGGCGAGGGGAGACCCAGTACTTC. Residues: CAISASGRGETQYF.